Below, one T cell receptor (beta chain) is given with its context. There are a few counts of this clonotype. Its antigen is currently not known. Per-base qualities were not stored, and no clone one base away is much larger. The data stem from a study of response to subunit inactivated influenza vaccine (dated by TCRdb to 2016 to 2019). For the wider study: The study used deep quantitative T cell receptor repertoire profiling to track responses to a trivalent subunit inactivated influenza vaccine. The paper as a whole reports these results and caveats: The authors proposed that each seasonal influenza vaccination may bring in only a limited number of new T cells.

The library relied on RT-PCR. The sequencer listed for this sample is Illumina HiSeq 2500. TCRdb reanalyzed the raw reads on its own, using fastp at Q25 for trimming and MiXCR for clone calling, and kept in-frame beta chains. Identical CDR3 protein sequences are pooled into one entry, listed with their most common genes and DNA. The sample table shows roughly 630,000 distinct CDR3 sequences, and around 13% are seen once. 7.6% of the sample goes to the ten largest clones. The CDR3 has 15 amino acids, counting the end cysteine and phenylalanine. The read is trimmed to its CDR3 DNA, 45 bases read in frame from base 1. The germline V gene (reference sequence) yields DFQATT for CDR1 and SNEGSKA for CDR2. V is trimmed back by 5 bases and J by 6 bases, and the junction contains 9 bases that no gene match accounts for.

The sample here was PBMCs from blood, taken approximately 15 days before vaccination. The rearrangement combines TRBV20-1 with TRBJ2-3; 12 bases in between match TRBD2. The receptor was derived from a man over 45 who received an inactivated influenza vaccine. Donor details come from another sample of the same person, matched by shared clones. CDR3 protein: CSAVTSGRSRDTQYF. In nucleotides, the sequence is TGCAGTGCTGTCACTAGCGGGAGGTCCCGGGATACGCAGTATTTT.